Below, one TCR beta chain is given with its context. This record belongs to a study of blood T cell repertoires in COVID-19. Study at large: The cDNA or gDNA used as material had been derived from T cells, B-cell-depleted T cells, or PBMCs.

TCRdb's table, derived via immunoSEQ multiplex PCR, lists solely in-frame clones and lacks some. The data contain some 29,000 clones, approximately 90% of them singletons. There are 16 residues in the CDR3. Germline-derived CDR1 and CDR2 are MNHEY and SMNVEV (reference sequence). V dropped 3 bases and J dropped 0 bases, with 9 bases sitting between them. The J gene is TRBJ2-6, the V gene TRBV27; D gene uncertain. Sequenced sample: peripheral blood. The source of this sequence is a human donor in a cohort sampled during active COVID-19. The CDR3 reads CASSFNPGSGANVLTF. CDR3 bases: TGTGCCAGCAGTTTTAATCCAGGCTCTGGGGCCAACGTCCTGACTTTC.